This T cell receptor (beta chain) is from a study of cytomegalovirus exposure and HLA in healthy donors. The germline gives CDR1 MNHEY, CDR2 SVGAGI. This CDR3 is built from 15 residues. The V and J ends lost 6 bases and 2 bases, in that order; junction bases with no gene match: 7. Study-wide results and caveats: Information on immune exposure was restricted to one variable (CMV serostatus).

60 Vbeta and 13 Jbeta primers were used in PCR. The protocol was immunoSEQ multiplex PCR, while the TCRdb copy is restricted to in-frame clones and leaves out a portion. The data show under 150,000 clones, around 72% seen once. About this clone itself: The target antigen is unknown.

The chain recombines TRBV6-5 with TRBJ2-3; TRBD1 agrees at 8 bases. The origin of this receptor is a woman between 50 and 59 years old in good health and CMV-seropositive. The sample comprised PBMCs. This chain's CDR3 is CASRRTGWVTDTQYF. CDR3 sequence (DNA): TGTGCCAGCAGGCGGACAGGGTGGGTCACAGATACGCAGTATTTT.